This T cell receptor beta chain appears in the sequencing data of a study of shared clonotypes between healthy human individuals. Measured with immunoSEQ multiplex PCR; TCRdb has only the in-frame clones, and not every one. The data show millions of clones, with approximately 95% seen just once and 0.85% to 1.3% held by the top ten. Terminally differentiated effector memory CD45RA+ cells were excluded from the naive CD8 cells, which were CD45RO-negative and positively selected for CCR7. The germline gives CDR1 SGDLS, CDR2 YYNGEE. V lost 3 bases to trimming and J lost 3 bases; unmatched junction nucleotides: 4. The CDR3 totals 14 residues.

Sequencing input: naive CD8+ T cells sorted from blood. The chain has TRBV9 and TRBJ2-7, with TRBD1 matching over 9 bases. This TCR was recovered from a man aged 18 to 29 in good health. The CDR3 DNA reads TGTGCCAGCAGCGCGGACAGGGGATTCTACGAGCAGTACTTC. Amino acid sequence: CASSADRGFYEQYF.